This T cell receptor beta chain was obtained from a study of neurological immune-mediated disorders. Template-switch 5'RACE cDNA synthesis added a 10-nucleotide unique molecular identifier. MiXCR, run by TCRdb on the 5' RACE reads, gives a single entry per CDR3 protein. The table has 65,000 to 75,000 distinct CDR3 sequences, roughly 4.9% seen once. J gave up 8 bases and V 5 bases, and 8 bases lay outside the gene matches. This CDR3 comprises 13 residues. CDR1 is DFQATT and CDR2 is SNEGSKA in the germline V gene (reference sequence). This clonotype came up many times. The TCR comes from a human donor with multiple sclerosis. The donor label of this sample is uncertain. The rearrangement joins TRBV20-1 to TRBJ1-2; 10 bases align to TRBD1. The sample comprised PBMCs. In DNA, the CDR3 is TGCAGTGCTTACGACAGGGGGCAAGGCGGCTACACCTTC. Residues: CSAYDRGQGGYTF.